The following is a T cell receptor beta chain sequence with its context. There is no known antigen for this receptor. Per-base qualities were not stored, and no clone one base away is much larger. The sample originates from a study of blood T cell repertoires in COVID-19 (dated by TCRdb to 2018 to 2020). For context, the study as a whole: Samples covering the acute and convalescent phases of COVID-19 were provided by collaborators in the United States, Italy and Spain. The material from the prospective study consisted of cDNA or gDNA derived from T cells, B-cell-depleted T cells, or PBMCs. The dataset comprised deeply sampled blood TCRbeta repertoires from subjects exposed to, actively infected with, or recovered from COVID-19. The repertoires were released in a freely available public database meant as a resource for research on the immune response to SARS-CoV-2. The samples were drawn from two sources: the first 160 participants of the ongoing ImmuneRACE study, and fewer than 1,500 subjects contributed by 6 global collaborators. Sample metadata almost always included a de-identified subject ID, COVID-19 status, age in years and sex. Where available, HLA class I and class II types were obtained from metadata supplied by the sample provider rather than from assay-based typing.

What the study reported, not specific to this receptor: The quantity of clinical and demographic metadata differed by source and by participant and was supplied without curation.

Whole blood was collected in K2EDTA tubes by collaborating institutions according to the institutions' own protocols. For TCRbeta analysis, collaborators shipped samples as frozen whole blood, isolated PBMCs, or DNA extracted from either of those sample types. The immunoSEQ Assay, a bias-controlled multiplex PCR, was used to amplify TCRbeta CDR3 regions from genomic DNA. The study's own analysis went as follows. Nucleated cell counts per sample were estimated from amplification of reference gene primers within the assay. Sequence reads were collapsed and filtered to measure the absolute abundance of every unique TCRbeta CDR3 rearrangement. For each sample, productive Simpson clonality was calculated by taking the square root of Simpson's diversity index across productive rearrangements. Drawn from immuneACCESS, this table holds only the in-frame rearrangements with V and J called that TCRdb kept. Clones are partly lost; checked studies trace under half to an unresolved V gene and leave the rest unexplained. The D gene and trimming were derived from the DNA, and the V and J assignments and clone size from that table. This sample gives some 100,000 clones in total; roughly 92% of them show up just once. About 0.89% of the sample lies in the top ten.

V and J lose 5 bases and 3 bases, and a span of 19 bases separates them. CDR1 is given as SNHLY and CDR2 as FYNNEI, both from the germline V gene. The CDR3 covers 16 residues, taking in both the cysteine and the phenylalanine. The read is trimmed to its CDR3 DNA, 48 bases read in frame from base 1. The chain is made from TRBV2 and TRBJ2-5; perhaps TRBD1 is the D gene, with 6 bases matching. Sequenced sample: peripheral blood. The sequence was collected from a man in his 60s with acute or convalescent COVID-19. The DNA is TGTGCCAGCAGTCCTCATGGACAGAATGTCAAAGAGACCCAGTACTTC. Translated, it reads CASSPHGQNVKETQYF.